This is a list of T cell receptor beta chains from one sample in a study of identical twins. TCRdb used MiXCR to reprocess the 5' RACE reads, holding one entry per CDR3 protein. The sample lists 400,000 to 600,000 distinct CDR3 sequences; about 20% were seen once. The data were also submitted as part of a second study, on yellow fever vaccine responses in identical twins.

Material: CD4+ T cells sorted from blood. The receptors were gathered from a woman between 18 and 30 years old in good health. Both conserved end residues are part of each CDR3. D genes are given only for firm matches. The size entry is marked missing in some rows and otherwise reads once, few, many or a size class.

V: TRBV12-3/TRBV12-4
D: TRBD1
size: -
J: TRBJ2-7
DNA: TGTGCCAGCAGCCGGGACAGGGACACCTACGAGCAGTACTTC
CDR3: CASSRDRDTYEQYF

V: TRBV19
D: -
size: -
J: TRBJ2-3
DNA: TGTGCCAGTAGTGGGCAGAAGACTAGTTCTCCGAGCACAGATACGCAGTATTTT
CDR3: CASSGQKTSSPSTDTQYF

V: TRBV12-3/TRBV12-4
D: -
size: -
J: TRBJ2-7
DNA: TGTGCCAGCAGTTTTAGTCGGCAGGGCGCCTACGAGCAGTACTTC
CDR3: CASSFSRQGAYEQYF

V: TRBV2
D: -
size: -
J: TRBJ1-6
DNA: TGTGCCAGCATGGGGTCTTCAAATTCACCCCTCCACTTT
CDR3: CASMGSSNSPLHF

V: TRBV12-3/TRBV12-4
D: TRBD2
size: -
J: TRBJ2-1
DNA: TGTGCCAGCAGTTTTTCTAGCGGGACCAATGAGCAGTTCTTC
CDR3: CASSFSSGTNEQFF

V: TRBV4-2
D: -
size: -
J: TRBJ2-2
DNA: TGTGCCAGCAGCCAAGATGGCGATGCGAACACCGGGGAGCTGTTTTTT
CDR3: CASSQDGDANTGELFF

V: TRBV13
D: -
size: -
J: TRBJ1-6
DNA: TGTGCCAGCAGCTTCGGGCAAAACTTCAGACCCCTCCACTTT
CDR3: CASSFGQNFRPLHF

V: TRBV5-1
D: TRBD2
size: once
J: TRBJ2-7
DNA: TGCGCCAGCAGCTACAGGACTAGCGCGCCTTACGAGCAGTACTTC
CDR3: CASSYRTSAPYEQYF

V: TRBV29-1
D: -
size: many
J: TRBJ2-1
DNA: TGCAGCGTTGAAAGCCCACCAGGGGGAGGAAACAATGAGCAGTTCTTC
CDR3: CSVESPPGGGNNEQFF

V: TRBV7-3
D: -
size: few
J: TRBJ2-3
DNA: TGTGCCAGCAGCTTAGCACTAGTCACAGATACGCAGTATTTT
CDR3: CASSLALVTDTQYF

V: TRBV3-1
D: -
size: few
J: TRBJ2-1
DNA: TGTGCCAGCAGCCAAGCAGGGTATCGCAATGAGCAGTTCTTC
CDR3: CASSQAGYRNEQFF

V: TRBV5-5
D: -
size: few
J: TRBJ2-7
DNA: TGTGCCAGCAGCTTGCTTTACAGTACCCTCTCCGAGCAGTACTTC
CDR3: CASSLLYSTLSEQYF

V: TRBV7-2
D: TRBD1
size: few
J: TRBJ1-1
DNA: TGTGCCAGCAGTACCCCGGGACAGGGCCTGAACACTGAAGCTTTCTTT
CDR3: CASSTPGQGLNTEAFF

V: TRBV21-1
D: -
size: -
J: TRBJ2-1
DNA: TGTGCCAAAGAACGACCATTAGCGGGAGGGTACAATGAGCAGTTCTTC
CDR3: CAKERPLAGGYNEQFF

V: TRBV20-1
D: TRBD1
size: -
J: TRBJ1-5
DNA: TGCAGTGCTTCAGACAGGGGCGATCAGCCCCAGCATTTT
CDR3: CSASDRGDQPQHF

V: TRBV15
D: -
size: once
J: TRBJ2-5
DNA: TGTGCCACCAGCAGAGATGGGTCGGCCGGTAGAGAGACCCAGTACTTC
CDR3: CATSRDGSAGRETQYF

V: TRBV5-1
D: -
size: -
J: TRBJ2-3
DNA: TGCGCCAGCAGCACCGAGCCGGGCCCGGAAGATACGCAGTATTTT
CDR3: CASSTEPGPEDTQYF